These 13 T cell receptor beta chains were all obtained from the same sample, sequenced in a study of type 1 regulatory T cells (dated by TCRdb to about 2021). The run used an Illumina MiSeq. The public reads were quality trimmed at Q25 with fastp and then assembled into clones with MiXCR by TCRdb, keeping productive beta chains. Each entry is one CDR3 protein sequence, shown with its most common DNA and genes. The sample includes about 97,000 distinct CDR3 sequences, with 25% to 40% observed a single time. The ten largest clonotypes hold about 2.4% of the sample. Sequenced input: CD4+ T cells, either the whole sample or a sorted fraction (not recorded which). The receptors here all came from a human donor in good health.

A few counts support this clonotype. CDR3 coding DNA: TGTGCCATCAGTGAGTCGCCCTACGAGCAGTACTTC. This encodes CAISESPYEQYF. The chain uses TRBV10-3 and TRBJ2-7; D unresolved. CDR3 length: 12 residues. V dropped 0 bases and J dropped 2 bases, with 2 bases sitting between them. In germline, CDR1 is ENHRY, CDR2 SYGVKD.

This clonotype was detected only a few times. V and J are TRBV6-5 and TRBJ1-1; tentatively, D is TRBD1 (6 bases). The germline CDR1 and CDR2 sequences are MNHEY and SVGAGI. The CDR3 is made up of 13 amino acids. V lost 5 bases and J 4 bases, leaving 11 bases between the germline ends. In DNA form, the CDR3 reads TGTGCCAGCAGTACGGGACACGGCACTGAAGCTTTCTTT. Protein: CASSTGHGTEAFF.

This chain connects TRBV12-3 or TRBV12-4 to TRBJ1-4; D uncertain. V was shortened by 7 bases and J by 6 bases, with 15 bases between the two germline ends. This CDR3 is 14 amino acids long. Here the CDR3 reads CASTQSWEDEKLFF. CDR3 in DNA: TGTGCCAGCACCCAAAGTTGGGAGGATGAAAAACTGTTTTTT.

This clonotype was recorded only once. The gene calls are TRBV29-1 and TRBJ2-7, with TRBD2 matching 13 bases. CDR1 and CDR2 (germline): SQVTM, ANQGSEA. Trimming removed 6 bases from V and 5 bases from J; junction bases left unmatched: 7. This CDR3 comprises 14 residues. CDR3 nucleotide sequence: TGCAGCGTCGGACTAGCGGGAGCTATGAACGAGCAGTACTTC. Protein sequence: CSVGLAGAMNEQYF.

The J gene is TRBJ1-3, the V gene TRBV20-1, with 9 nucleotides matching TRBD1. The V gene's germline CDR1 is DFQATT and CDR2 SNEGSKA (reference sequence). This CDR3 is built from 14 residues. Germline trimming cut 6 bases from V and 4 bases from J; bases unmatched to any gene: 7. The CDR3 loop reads CSARSGQGGNTIYF. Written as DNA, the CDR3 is TGCAGTGCGCGATCCGGACAGGGGGGAAACACCATATATTTT.

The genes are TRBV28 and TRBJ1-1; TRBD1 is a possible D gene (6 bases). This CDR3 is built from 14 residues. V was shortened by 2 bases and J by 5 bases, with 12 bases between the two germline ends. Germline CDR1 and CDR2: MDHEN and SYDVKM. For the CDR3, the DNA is TGTGCCAGCAGTTTAGGGGGCACGGGGACTGAAGCTTTCTTT. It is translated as CASSLGGTGTEAFF.

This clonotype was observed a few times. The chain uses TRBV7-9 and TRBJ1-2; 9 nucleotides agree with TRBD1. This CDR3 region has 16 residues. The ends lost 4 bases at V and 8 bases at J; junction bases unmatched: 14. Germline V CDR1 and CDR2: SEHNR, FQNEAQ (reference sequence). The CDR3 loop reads CASSSVPGQGSSGYTF. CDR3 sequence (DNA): TGTGCCAGCAGCTCCGTCCCGGGACAGGGATCGAGCGGCTACACCTTC.

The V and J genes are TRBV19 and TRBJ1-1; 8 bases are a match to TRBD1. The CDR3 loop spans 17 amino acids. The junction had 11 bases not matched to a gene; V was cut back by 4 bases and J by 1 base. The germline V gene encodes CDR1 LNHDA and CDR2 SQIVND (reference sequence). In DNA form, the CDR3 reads TGTGCCAGTAGTAATGACGATCGCGGGACAGGGAACACTGAAGCTTTCTTT. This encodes CASSNDDRGTGNTEAFF.

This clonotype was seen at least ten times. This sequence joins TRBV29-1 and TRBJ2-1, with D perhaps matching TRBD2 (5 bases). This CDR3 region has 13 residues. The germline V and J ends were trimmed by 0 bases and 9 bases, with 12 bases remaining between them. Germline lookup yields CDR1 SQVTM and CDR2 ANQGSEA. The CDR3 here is CSVEEKTRGEQFF. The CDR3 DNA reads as TGCAGCGTTGAAGAGAAGACCCGGGGTGAGCAGTTCTTC.

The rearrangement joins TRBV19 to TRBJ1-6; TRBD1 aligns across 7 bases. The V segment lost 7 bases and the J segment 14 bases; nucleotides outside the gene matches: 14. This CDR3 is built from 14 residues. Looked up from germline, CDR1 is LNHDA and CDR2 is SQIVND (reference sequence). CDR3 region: CASTSTGTALTLHF. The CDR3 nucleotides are TGTGCCAGTACATCCACCGGGACAGCCCTCACCCTCCACTTT. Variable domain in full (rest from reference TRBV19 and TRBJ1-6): DGGITQSPKYLFRKEGQNVTLSCEQNLNHDAMYWYRQDPGQGLRLIYYSQIVNDFQKGDIAEGYSVSREKKESFPLTVTSAQKNPTAFYLCASTSTGTALTLHFGNGTRLTVT.

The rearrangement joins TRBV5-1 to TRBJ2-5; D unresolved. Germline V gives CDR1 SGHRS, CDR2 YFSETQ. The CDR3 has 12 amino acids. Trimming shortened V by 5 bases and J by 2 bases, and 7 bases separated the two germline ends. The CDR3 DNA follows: TGCGCCAGCAGGTCACCTCAAGAGACCCAGTACTTC. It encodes CASRSPQETQYF. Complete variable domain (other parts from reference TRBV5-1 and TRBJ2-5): KAGVTQTPRYLIKTRGQQVTLSCSPISGHRSVSWYQQTPGQGLQFLFEYFSETQRNKGNFPGRFSGRQFSNSRSEMNVSTLELGDSALYLCASRSPQETQYFGPGTRLLVL.

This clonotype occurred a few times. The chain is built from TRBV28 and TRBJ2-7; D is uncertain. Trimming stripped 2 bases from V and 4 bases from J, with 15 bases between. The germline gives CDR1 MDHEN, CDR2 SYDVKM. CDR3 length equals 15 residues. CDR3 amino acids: CASSLGPPPNYEQYF. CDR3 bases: TGTGCCAGCAGTTTAGGTCCCCCCCCTAATTACGAGCAGTACTTC.

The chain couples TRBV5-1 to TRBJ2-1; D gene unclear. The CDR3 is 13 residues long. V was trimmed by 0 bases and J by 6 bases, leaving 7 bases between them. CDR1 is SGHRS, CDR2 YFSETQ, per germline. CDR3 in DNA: TGCGCCAGCAGCTTGGGAGAACCCAATGAGCAGTTCTTC. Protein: CASSLGEPNEQFF.